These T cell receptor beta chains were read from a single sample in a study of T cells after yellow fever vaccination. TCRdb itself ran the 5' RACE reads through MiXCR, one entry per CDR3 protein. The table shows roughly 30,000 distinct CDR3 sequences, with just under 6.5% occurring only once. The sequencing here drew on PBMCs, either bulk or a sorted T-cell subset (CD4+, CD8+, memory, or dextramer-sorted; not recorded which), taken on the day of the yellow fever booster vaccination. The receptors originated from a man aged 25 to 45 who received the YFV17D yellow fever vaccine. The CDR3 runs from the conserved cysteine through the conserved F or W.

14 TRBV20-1 CSASTLAGVETQYF
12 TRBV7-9 CASSTKSGELFF
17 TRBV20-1 CSARPLRGVPNTGELFF
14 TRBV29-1 CSVKRGSGNNEQFF
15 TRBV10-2 CASSEPSRGFDEQYF
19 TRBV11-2 CASSSGGTSGYYGTDTQYF
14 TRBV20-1 CSAAPGLSNQPQHF
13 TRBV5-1 CASSFTVSYEQYF
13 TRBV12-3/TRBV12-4 CASSFAVTDTQYF
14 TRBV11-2 CASSLGGMGEKLFF
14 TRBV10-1 CASRAGGGTDTQYF
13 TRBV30 CAWRASGSYEQYF
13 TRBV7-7 CASSLGANTEAFF
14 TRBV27 CASSPQRGGDTQYF
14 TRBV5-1 CASSKEQGAGELFF
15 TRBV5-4 CASSNWPGLGVEQFF
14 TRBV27 CASAPGPGYYGYTF
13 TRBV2 CAGRQGATYEQYF
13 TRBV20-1 CSALGLAGAGQFF
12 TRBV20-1 CSARGEGRTQYF
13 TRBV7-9 CASLRDPTDTQYF
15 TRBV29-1 CSVGNIRWGERTQYF
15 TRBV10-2 CASYGTSGSLYEQYF
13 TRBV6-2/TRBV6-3 CASSPSGQREAFF
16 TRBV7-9 CASRHITGTGEETQYF